A single TCR beta chain is shown here with its context. Its antigen is not known. Method: immunoSEQ multiplex PCR; TCRdb's copy keeps in-frame clones and lacks some. The sample yields about 18,000 clones, 65% to 80% seen once. The sample is drawn from a study of neoadjuvant nivolumab and ipilimumab in lung cancer. Regarding the study as a whole: Resected tumors had greater TCR richness and clonality than uninvolved lung. Only a single major-pathologic-response sample was available for clonality analysis.

V shed 5 bases and J 4 bases; nucleotides not matched to a gene: 8. CDR3 length: 15 residues. CDR1 is SGHNT, CDR2 YYREEE, per germline (reference sequence). This specimen consisted of tumor tissue, obtained after neoadjuvant nivolumab, alone or with ipilimumab, at or shortly before surgery. The J gene is TRBJ1-3, the V gene TRBV5-4, with 8 bases fitting TRBD1. The clonotype was recovered from an adult with non-small cell lung cancer. The chain's CDR3 is CASRPDRGAGNTIYF. The CDR3 DNA follows: TGTGCCAGCAGACCCGACAGGGGAGCGGGAAACACCATATATTTT.